This T cell receptor (beta chain) is from a study of blood T cell repertoires in COVID-19. Sequenced by immunoSEQ multiplex PCR; TCRdb stores in-frame clones only, minus some. Altogether some 490,000 clones are present, about nine tenths being singletons, with the ten largest covering around 8%. V was trimmed by 0 bases and J by 0 bases, leaving 9 bases between them. CDR1 is SGHRS, CDR2 YFSETQ, per germline. This CDR3 spans 15 amino acids. The V gene is TRBV5-1, the J gene TRBJ1-1; perhaps TRBD1 as D (5 bases). This TCR came from a woman aged 60 to 75 who had recovered from COVID-19. The sample consisted of PBMCs or T cells enriched from blood (not recorded which). The chain's CDR3 is CASSLDPGVNTEAFF. CDR3 DNA: TGCGCCAGCAGCTTGGATCCGGGGGTGAACACTGAAGCTTTCTTT.